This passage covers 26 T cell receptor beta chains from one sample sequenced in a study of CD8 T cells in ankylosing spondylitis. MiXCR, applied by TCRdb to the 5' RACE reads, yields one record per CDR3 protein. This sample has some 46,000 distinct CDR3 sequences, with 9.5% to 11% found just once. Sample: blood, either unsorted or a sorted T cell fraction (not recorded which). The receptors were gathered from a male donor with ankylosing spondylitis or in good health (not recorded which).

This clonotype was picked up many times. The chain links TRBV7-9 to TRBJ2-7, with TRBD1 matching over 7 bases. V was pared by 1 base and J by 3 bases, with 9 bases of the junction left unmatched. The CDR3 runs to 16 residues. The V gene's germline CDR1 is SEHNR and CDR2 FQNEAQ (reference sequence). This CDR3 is CASSLVTGSGLYEQYF. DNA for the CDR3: TGTGCCAGCAGCTTAGTGACAGGGAGTGGACTCTACGAGCAGTACTTC.

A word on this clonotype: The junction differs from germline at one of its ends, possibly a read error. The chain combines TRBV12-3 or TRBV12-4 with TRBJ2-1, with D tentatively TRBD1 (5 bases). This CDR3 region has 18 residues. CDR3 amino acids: CASSFRASDGSSYNEQIF. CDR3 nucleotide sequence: TGTGCCAGCAGTTTCAGGGCCTCGGACGGTAGCTCCTACAATGAGCAGATCTTC.

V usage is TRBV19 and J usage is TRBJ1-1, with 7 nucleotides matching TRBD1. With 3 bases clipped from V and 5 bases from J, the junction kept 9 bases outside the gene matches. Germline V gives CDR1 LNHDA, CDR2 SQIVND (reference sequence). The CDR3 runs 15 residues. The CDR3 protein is CASSIIYGRGTEAFF. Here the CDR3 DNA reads TGTGCCAGTAGTATCATTTACGGCAGGGGGACTGAAGCTTTCTTT.

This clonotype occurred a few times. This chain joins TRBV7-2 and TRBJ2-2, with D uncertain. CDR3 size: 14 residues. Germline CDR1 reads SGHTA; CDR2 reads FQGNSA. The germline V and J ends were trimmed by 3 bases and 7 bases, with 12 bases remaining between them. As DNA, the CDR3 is TGTGCCAGCAGCTTCCAACCCCAACACGGGGAGCTGTTTTTT. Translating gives CASSFQPQHGELFF.

CDR3 coding DNA: TGCAGTGCCAGGACAGGGAGGAAGACCCAGTACTTC. Encoded protein: CSARTGRKTQYF. This rearrangement joins TRBV20-1 to TRBJ2-5; 8 bases match TRBD1. The CDR3 covers 12 residues. J was trimmed by 6 bases and V by 6 bases; bases with no gene match: 6. The germline V gene has CDR1 DFQATT and CDR2 SNEGSKA (reference sequence).

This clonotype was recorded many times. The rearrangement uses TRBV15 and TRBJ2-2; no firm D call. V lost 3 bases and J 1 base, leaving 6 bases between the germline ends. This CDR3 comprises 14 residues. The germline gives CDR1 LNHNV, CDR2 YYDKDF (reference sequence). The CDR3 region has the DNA TGTGCCACCAGCAGGATGAGGAACACCGGGGAGCTGTTTTTT. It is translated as CATSRMRNTGELFF.

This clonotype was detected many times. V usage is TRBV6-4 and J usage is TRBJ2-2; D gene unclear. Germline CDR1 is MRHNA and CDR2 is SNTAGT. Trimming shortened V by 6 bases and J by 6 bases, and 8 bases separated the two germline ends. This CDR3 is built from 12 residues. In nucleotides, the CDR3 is TGTGCCAGCAGGGGCGTGGCCGGGGAGCTGTTTTTT. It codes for CASRGVAGELFF.

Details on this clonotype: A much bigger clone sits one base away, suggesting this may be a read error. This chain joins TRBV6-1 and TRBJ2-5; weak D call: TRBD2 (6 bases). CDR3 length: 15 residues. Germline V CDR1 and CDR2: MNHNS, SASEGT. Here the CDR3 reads CASSEVFGEEEIQYF. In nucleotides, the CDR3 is TGTGCCAGCAGTGAAGTATTCGGGGAGGAAGAGATCCAGTACTTC.

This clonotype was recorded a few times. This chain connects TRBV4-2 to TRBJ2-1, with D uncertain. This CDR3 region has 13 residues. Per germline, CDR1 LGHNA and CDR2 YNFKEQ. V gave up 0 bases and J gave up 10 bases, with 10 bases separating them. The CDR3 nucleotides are TGTGCCAGCAGCCAAGATAAAGGCAACGAGCAGTTCTTC. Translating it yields CASSQDKGNEQFF.

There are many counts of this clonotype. DNA for the CDR3: TGCAGTGCTAGAGGGAATGCGGGGGGGTTCGACGAGCAGTACTTC. Its protein is CSARGNAGGFDEQYF. The chain recombines TRBV20-1 with TRBJ2-7; 9 nucleotides agree with TRBD2. Germline CDR1 DFQATT, CDR2 SNEGSKA (reference sequence). The CDR3 is made up of 15 amino acids. V lost 1 base and J lost 5; bases outside the gene matches: 9.

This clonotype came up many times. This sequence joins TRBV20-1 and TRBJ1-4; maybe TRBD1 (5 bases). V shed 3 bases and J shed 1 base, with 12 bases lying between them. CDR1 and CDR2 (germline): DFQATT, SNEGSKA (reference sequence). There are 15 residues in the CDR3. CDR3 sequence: CSARPPGRTNEKLFF. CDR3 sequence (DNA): TGCAGTGCTAGGCCTCCGGGACGAACTAATGAAAAACTGTTTTTT.

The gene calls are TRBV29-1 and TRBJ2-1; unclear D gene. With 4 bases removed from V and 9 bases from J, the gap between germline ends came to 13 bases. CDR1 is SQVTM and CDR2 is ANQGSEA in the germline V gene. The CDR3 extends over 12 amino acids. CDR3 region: CSVGVAKTEQFF. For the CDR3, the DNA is TGCAGCGTTGGCGTGGCAAAGACTGAGCAGTTCTTC.

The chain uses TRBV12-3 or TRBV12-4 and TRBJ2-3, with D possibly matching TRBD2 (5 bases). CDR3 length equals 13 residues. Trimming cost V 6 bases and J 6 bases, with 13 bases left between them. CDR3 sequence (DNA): TGTGCCAGCAGCCGCCAGTGGGAGGATACGCAGTATTTT. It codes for CASSRQWEDTQYF.

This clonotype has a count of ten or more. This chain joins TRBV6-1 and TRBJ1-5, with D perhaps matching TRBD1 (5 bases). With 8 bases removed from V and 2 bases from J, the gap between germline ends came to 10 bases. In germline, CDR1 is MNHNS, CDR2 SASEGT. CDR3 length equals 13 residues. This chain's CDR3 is CASLVGGNQPQHF. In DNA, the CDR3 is TGTGCCAGCCTGGTGGGGGGCAATCAGCCCCAGCATTTT.

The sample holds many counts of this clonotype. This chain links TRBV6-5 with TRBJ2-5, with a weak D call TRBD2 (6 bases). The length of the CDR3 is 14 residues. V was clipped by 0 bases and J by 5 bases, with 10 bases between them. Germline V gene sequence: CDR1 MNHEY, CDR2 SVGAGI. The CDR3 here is CASSYSAGRETQYF. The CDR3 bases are TGTGCCAGCAGTTACTCGGCAGGGAGGGAGACCCAGTACTTC.

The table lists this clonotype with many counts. This CDR3 is CAITSGTVSYEQYF. CDR3 DNA sequence: TGTGCCATCACCTCCGGGACAGTCTCCTACGAGCAGTACTTC. The chain has TRBV10-3 and TRBJ2-7, with 7 bases lining up with TRBD1. J was trimmed by 0 bases and V by 7 bases; bases with no gene match: 6. This CDR3 has 14 amino acids. Germline CDR1 reads ENHRY; CDR2 reads SYGVKD.

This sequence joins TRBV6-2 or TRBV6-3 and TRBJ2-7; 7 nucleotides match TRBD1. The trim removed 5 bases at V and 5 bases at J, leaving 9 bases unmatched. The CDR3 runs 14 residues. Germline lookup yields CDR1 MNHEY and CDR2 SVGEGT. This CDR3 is CASSDRQGRDEQYF. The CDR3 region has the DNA TGTGCCAGCAGTGACCGACAGGGAAGGGACGAGCAGTACTTC.

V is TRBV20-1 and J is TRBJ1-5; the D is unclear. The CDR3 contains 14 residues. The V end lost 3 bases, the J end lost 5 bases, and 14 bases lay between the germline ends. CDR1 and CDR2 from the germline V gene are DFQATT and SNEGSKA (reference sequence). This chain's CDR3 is CSASRGISHQPQHF. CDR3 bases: TGCAGTGCTAGCCGGGGTATTTCGCATCAGCCCCAGCATTTT.

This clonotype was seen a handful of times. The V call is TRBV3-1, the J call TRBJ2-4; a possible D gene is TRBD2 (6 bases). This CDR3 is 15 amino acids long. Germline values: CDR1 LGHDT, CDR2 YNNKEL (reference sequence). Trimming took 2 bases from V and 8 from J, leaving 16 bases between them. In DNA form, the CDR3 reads TGTGCCAGCAGCCAAACATCGGGGGACGTGGACATTCAGTACTTC. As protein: CASSQTSGDVDIQYF.

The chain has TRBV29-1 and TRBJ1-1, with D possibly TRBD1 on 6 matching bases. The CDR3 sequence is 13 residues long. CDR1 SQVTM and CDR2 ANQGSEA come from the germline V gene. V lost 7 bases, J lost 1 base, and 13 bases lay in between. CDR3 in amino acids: CSGRDTWNTEAFF. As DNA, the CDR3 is TGCAGCGGCCGGGACACATGGAACACTGAAGCTTTCTTT.

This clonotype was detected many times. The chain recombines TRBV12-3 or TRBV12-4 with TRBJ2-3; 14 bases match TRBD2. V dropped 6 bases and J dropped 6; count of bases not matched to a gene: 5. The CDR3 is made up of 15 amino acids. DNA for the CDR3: TGTGCCAGCAGCCTGACTAGCGGGGGGGCGGATACGCAGTATTTT. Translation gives CASSLTSGGADTQYF.

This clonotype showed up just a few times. The CDR3 region is CASTPWYTGELFF. CDR3 sequence (DNA): TGTGCCAGTACCCCATGGTACACCGGGGAGCTGTTTTTT. The gene calls are TRBV19 and TRBJ2-2; D uncertain. Trimming left V 7 bases short and J 3 bases short, with 9 bases between. CDR1 is LNHDA and CDR2 is SQIVND in the germline V gene (reference sequence). The CDR3 runs to 13 residues.

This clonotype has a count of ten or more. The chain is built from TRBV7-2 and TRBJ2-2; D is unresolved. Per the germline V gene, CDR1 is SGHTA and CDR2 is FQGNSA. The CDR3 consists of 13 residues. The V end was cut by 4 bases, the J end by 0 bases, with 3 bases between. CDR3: CASSSANTGELFF. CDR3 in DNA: TGTGCCAGCAGCTCAGCGAACACCGGGGAGCTGTTTTTT. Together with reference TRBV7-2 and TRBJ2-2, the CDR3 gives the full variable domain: GAGVSQSPSNKVTEKGKDVELRCDPISGHTALYWYRQSLGQGLEFLIYFQGNSAPDKSGLPSDRFSAERTGGSVSTLTIQRTQQEDSAVYLCASSSANTGELFFGEGSRLTVL.

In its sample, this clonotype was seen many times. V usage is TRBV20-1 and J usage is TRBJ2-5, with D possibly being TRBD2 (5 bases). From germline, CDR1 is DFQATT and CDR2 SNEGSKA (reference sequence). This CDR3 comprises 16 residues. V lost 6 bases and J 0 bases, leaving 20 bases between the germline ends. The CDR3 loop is CSARNYQTGYQETQYF. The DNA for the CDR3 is TGCAGTGCACGAAACTATCAAACGGGGTACCAAGAGACCCAGTACTTC.

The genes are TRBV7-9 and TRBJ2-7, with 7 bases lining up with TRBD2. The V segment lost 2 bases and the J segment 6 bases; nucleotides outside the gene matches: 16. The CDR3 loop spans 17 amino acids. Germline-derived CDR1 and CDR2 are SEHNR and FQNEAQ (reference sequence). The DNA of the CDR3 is TGTGCCAGCAGCTTAAAGTTGGGGGGGAGTCGGGCAAGCGAGCAGTACTTC. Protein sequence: CASSLKLGGSRASEQYF.

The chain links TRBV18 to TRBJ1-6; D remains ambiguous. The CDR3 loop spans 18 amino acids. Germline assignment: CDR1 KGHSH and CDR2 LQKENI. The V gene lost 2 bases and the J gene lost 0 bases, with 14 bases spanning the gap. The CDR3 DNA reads TGTGCCAGCTCACCAGTCACACACGCAAACTCCTATAATTCACCCCTCCACTTT. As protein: CASSPVTHANSYNSPLHF.